The 6 T cell receptor beta chains below were found in one sample sequenced in a study of cytomegalovirus exposure and HLA in healthy donors. Use of 60 Vbeta and 13 Jbeta primers characterized the PCR. Some clones are missing from TCRdb's copy, which holds only in-frame ones; the method was immunoSEQ multiplex PCR. The profile shows about 170,000 clones, less than 80% of them singletons. Sequenced material: PBMCs. The receptors here all came from a man aged 40-49 years in good health and CMV-seronegative.

The rearrangement uses TRBV14 and TRBJ1-1; possible D gene TRBD1, 5 bases. Germline CDR1 reads SGHDN; CDR2 reads FVKESK. V dropped 3 bases and J dropped 5 bases, with 7 bases sitting between them. The CDR3 extends over 12 amino acids. The CDR3 here is CASSHYRTEAFF. CDR3 nucleotide sequence: TGTGCCAGCAGCCACTACAGGACTGAAGCTTTCTTT.

V gene TRBV7-2 combines with J gene TRBJ2-2; D call uncertain. CDR1 and CDR2 from the germline V gene are SGHTA and FQGNSA. CDR3 length: 17 amino acids. Trimming shortened V by 4 bases and J by 5 bases, and 20 bases separated the two germline ends. The CDR3 here is CASSSDVFSFRTGELFF. DNA for the CDR3: TGTGCCAGCAGCTCAGATGTGTTTAGCTTTCGTACCGGGGAGCTGTTTTTT.

The chain has TRBV18 and TRBJ1-2, with D possibly matching TRBD1 (5 bases). Germline CDR1 is KGHSH and CDR2 is LQKENI. V lost 4 bases, J lost 3 bases, and 15 bases lay in between. This CDR3 region has 15 residues. The CDR3 spells CASSQYPARDYGYTF. The DNA for the CDR3 is TGTGCCAGCTCACAATACCCAGCCAGGGACTATGGCTACACCTTC.

This sequence joins TRBV29-1 and TRBJ2-7, with TRBD2 matching 16 bases. V shed 3 bases, J shed 4 bases, and the junction held 6 bases outside the gene matches. The length of the CDR3 is 16 residues. Germline V CDR1 and CDR2: SQVTM, ANQGSEA. For the CDR3, the DNA is TGCAGCGTTGAGGGACTAGCGGGAGGGCCTGAATACGAGCAGTACTTC. Protein: CSVEGLAGGPEYEQYF.

The CDR3 nucleotides read TGTGCCAGCAGCCCACTAATAGCGGGGTTCGTTGACGAGCAGTACTTC. It codes for CASSPLIAGFVDEQYF. V gene TRBV4-2 combines with J gene TRBJ2-5, with 8 nucleotides matching TRBD2. The J call may be faulty, since TRBJ2-7 better matches the DNA end. Germline V gene data show CDR1 as LGHNA and CDR2 as YNFKEQ. The CDR3 loop spans 16 amino acids.

Written as DNA, the CDR3 is TGTGCCAGCAGTGGATCAGGGGGCGCGACAGATACGCAGTATTTT. Translated, it gives CASSGSGGATDTQYF. V is TRBV6-5 and J is TRBJ2-3, with 8 bases lining up with TRBD1. The CDR3 runs 15 residues. With 5 bases clipped from V and 3 bases from J, the junction kept 7 bases outside the gene matches. The V gene's germline CDR1 is MNHEY and CDR2 SVGAGI.